The 29 T cell receptor beta chains below all came from one sample that was sequenced in a study of T cells in Graves' hyperthyroidism and ophthalmopathy. Amplification yielded TCR beta CDR3 regions, with RNA transcripts as the source. A set of HTBI primers served as the primers for a first-round RT-PCR of the TCR CDR3. MiXCR, applied by TCRdb to the multiplex PCR reads, yields one record per CDR3 protein. The data hold under 400,000 distinct CDR3 sequences, with about 15% observed a single time. What was sequenced was blood. The receptors were sampled from a woman aged 55-69 years with Graves' hyperthyroidism.

This clonotype was observed a few times. The chain combines TRBV20-1 with TRBJ1-2; D call uncertain. Between the trimmed V and J ends, which lost 5 bases and 7 bases, there was a span of 20 bases. Germline V gene data show CDR1 as DFQATT and CDR2 as SNEGSKA (reference sequence). The CDR3 is made up of 14 amino acids. The CDR3 loop reads CSADGESSLSGYTF. DNA of the CDR3: TGCAGTGCTGATGGGGAGAGTAGTTTGAGTGGCTACACCTTC.

This clonotype showed up just a few times. The gene calls are TRBV19 and TRBJ2-7; perhaps D is TRBD1 or TRBD2 (6 bases each). The germline V gene has CDR1 LNHDA and CDR2 SQIVND (reference sequence). The CDR3 sequence is 14 residues long. The V end lost 2 bases, the J end lost 3 bases, and 11 bases lay between the germline ends. The CDR3 sequence is CASSITGGVYEQYF. The DNA of the CDR3 is TGTGCCAGTAGTATAACCGGGGGCGTCTACGAGCAGTACTTC.

The rearrangement links TRBV27 to TRBJ1-2; the D is unclear. This CDR3 is built from 14 residues. The V gene's germline CDR1 is MNHEY and CDR2 SMNVEV (reference sequence). V gave up 4 bases and J gave up 4 bases, with 13 bases separating them. CDR3: CASSSELWGYGYTF. The DNA of the CDR3 is TGTGCCAGCAGTTCCGAGTTGTGGGGCTATGGCTACACCTTC.

Ten or more counts support this clonotype. The rearrangement joins TRBV7-3 to TRBJ2-2; TRBD2 matches 8 bases. The germline CDR1 and CDR2 sequences are SGHTA and FQGTGA. Trimming removed 4 bases from V and 4 bases from J; junction bases left unmatched: 8. The CDR3 sequence is 16 residues long. The CDR3 DNA reads TGTGCCAGCAGCTCCTCCGGGAGGGCCGGCACCGGGGAGCTGTTTTTT. This codes for CASSSSGRAGTGELFF. Looking up the rest from reference TRBV7-3 and TRBJ2-2 gives the full variable domain: GAGVSQTPSNKVTEKGKYVELRCDPISGHTALYWYRQSLGQGPEFLIYFQGTGAADDSGLPNDRFFAVRPEGSVSTLKIQRTERGDSAVYLCASSSSGRAGTGELFFGEGSRLTVL.

This clonotype was detected many times. The chain carries TRBV12-3 or TRBV12-4 and TRBJ2-7; no reliable D call. The germline V and J ends were trimmed by 0 bases and 6 bases, with 3 bases remaining between them. This CDR3 contains 11 residues. CDR3 protein: CASSLASEQYF. CDR3 DNA sequence: TGTGCCAGCAGTTTAGCGTCCGAGCAGTACTTC.

This clonotype was detected ten times or more. The chain has TRBV7-8 and TRBJ2-7; 10 bases align to TRBD1. The CDR3 loop spans 14 amino acids. Germline V lookup: CDR1 SGHVS, CDR2 FQNEAQ. With 4 bases clipped from V and 7 bases from J, the junction kept 7 bases outside the gene matches. CDR3 sequence (DNA): TGTGCCAGCAGCTCCGGGACAGGGGTTTGGGAGCAGTACTTC. Its translation is CASSSGTGVWEQYF.

This clonotype was seen ten or more times. This sequence joins TRBV9 and TRBJ2-4; D gene uncertain. V was cut by 0 bases and J by 2 bases, with 6 bases left in between. CDR3 length: 14 residues. Germline CDR1 SGDLS, CDR2 YYNGEE. This CDR3 is CASSVGPSKNIQYF. The DNA for the CDR3 is TGTGCCAGCAGCGTAGGCCCTTCCAAAAACATTCAGTACTTC. The whole variable domain, filled in from reference TRBV9 and TRBJ2-4, reads DSGVTQTPKHLITATGQRVTLRCSPRSGDLSVYWYQQSLDQGLQFLIQYYNGEERAKGNILERFSAQQFPDLHSELNLSSLELGDSALYFCASSVGPSKNIQYFGAGTRLSVL.

This clonotype was observed at least ten times. V and J are TRBV27 and TRBJ1-1, with D perhaps TRBD1 (6 bases). This CDR3 comprises 13 residues. Germline V lookup: CDR1 MNHEY, CDR2 SMNVEV (reference sequence). Deletions cut 6 bases from V and 7 bases from J, with 15 bases between. The CDR3 nucleotides read TGTGCCAGCAGAAGACAGGATGTGGGTGAAGCTTTCTTT. Amino acid sequence: CASRRQDVGEAFF.

This clonotype came up many times. The chain joins TRBV2 to TRBJ2-4; 10 bases are a match to TRBD1. V gave up 2 bases and J gave up 4 bases; unmatched junction bases: 5. There are 16 residues in the CDR3. Germline V gene sequence: CDR1 SNHLY, CDR2 FYNNEI. The CDR3 sequence is CASSERQGAFKNIQYF. The DNA for the CDR3 is TGTGCCAGCAGTGAAAGACAGGGGGCGTTTAAAAACATTCAGTACTTC.

This clonotype was counted many times. The genes are TRBV11-2 and TRBJ1-1; possible D gene TRBD1, 5 bases. CDR1 is SGHAT, CDR2 FQNNGV, per germline. The V end lost 0 bases, the J end lost 4 bases, and 9 bases lay between the germline ends. CDR3 length equals 14 residues. CDR3 loop: CASSLEGVGTEAFF. The CDR3, as DNA: TGTGCCAGCAGCTTAGAGGGGGTGGGCACTGAAGCTTTCTTT.

This clonotype showed up many times. The rearrangement links TRBV20-1 to TRBJ2-3; 7 nucleotides align to TRBD2. Germline V gene lookup returns CDR1 DFQATT and CDR2 SNEGSKA (reference sequence). This CDR3 spans 14 amino acids. Trimming removed 5 bases from V and 7 bases from J; junction bases left unmatched: 12. The CDR3 region is CSAEREGTTNTQYF. In DNA form, the CDR3 reads TGCAGTGCTGAGAGGGAGGGTACCACGAATACGCAGTATTTT.

This clonotype was counted ten times or more. The chain employs TRBV13 and TRBJ2-2; D not certain. Germline CDR1 is PRHDT and CDR2 is FYEKMQ (reference sequence). V was cut by 5 bases and J by 0 bases, with 10 bases left in between. There are 15 residues in the CDR3. CDR3 protein: CASSLRTANTGELFF. The CDR3, as DNA: TGTGCCAGCAGCCTCCGGACGGCGAACACCGGGGAGCTGTTTTTT.

Many counts were recorded for this clonotype. This rearrangement joins TRBV20-1 to TRBJ2-1; tentatively, D is TRBD2 (6 bases). CDR1 and CDR2 from the germline V gene are DFQATT and SNEGSKA (reference sequence). The CDR3 has 12 amino acids. Trimming removed 3 bases from V and 10 bases from J, with 13 bases in between. CDR3 sequence reads: CSASGSPVEQFF. CDR3 nucleotide sequence: TGCAGTGCTAGCGGGAGCCCGGTCGAGCAGTTCTTC.

In its sample, this clonotype was seen many times. The rearrangement uses TRBV20-1 and TRBJ1-1; 9 bases fit TRBD1. Germline CDR1 DFQATT, CDR2 SNEGSKA (reference sequence). CDR3 length: 13 residues. The ends lost 4 bases at V and 4 bases at J; junction bases unmatched: 4. The CDR3 loop reads CSAIKTGGTEAFF. CDR3 coding DNA: TGCAGTGCTATTAAGACAGGGGGCACTGAAGCTTTCTTT.

This clonotype was counted a few times. This chain links TRBV25-1 with TRBJ1-5, with D hard to call. CDR1 MGHDK and CDR2 SYGVNS come from the germline V gene. Trimming removed 4 bases at V and 2 bases at J, with 12 bases between. The CDR3 runs 15 residues. The CDR3 region is CASSVRVMCNQPQHF. The CDR3 bases are TGTGCCAGCAGTGTTAGGGTGATGTGCAATCAGCCCCAGCATTTT.

This clonotype came up a few times. The genes are TRBV6-2 or TRBV6-3 and TRBJ2-3, with 10 nucleotides matching TRBD2. Germline V gene sequence: CDR1 MNHEY, CDR2 SVGEGT. This CDR3 is built from 16 residues. With 5 bases clipped from V and 5 bases from J, the junction kept 10 bases outside the gene matches. This CDR3 is CASSALAGWFQDTQYF. Here the CDR3 DNA reads TGTGCCAGCAGTGCACTAGCGGGATGGTTCCAAGATACGCAGTATTTT.

This clonotype turned up a few times. V usage is TRBV5-1 and J usage is TRBJ2-5; D ambiguous. V lost 6 bases and J 2 bases, leaving 11 bases between the germline ends. This CDR3 is built from 13 residues. Germline V gene data show CDR1 as SGHRS and CDR2 as YFSETQ. Written as DNA, the CDR3 is TGCGCCAGCAAAGCGTGGCAACAAGAGACCCAGTACTTC. This translates into CASKAWQQETQYF.

This clonotype was recorded at least ten times. The rearrangement uses TRBV11-2 and TRBJ1-6; D remains ambiguous. The CDR3 has 13 residues. The germline V gene encodes CDR1 SGHAT and CDR2 FQNNGV. The V end was cut by 2 bases, the J end by 7 bases, with 6 bases between. The CDR3 DNA sequence: TGTGCCAGCAGCTTAACTCGGAATTCACCCCTCCACTTT. It specifies CASSLTRNSPLHF.

The genes are TRBV4-2 and TRBJ1-2; TRBD1 might be the D (5 bases). The V gene's germline CDR1 is LGHNA and CDR2 YNFKEQ. V lost 5 bases and J 8 bases, leaving 12 bases between the germline ends. The CDR3 length is 12 residues. The CDR3 loop reads CASSYPGGGYTF. The CDR3 region has the DNA TGTGCCAGCAGCTACCCTGGGGGAGGCTACACCTTC.

This clonotype was observed many times. The CDR3 region has the DNA TGTGCCTGGAGTCACGACGGGCAAGATACGCAGTATTTT. This codes for CAWSHDGQDTQYF. The chain links TRBV30 to TRBJ2-3, with no clear D. The CDR3 loop spans 13 amino acids. Germline CDR1 and CDR2: GTSNPN and SVGIG (reference sequence). V was trimmed by 2 bases and J by 5 bases, leaving 11 bases between them.

The V gene is TRBV5-6, the J gene TRBJ2-7; 7 nucleotides match TRBD2. The CDR3 is made up of 15 amino acids. Germline V CDR1 and CDR2: SGHDT, YYEEEE. The ends lost 4 bases at V and 6 bases at J; junction bases unmatched: 13. CDR3 coding DNA: TGTGCCAGCAGCAAAGTCCGGGACTATCGCGGCGAGCAGTACTTC. It is translated as CASSKVRDYRGEQYF.

This clonotype has at least ten counts. This chain joins TRBV11-2 and TRBJ2-1; D might be TRBD1 (6 bases). Trimming removed 1 base at V and 3 bases at J, with 10 bases between. CDR1 SGHAT and CDR2 FQNNGV come from the germline V gene. The CDR3 has 15 amino acids. The CDR3 loop reads CASSLVGHDYNEQFF. DNA of the CDR3: TGTGCCAGCAGCTTAGTGGGACACGACTACAATGAGCAGTTCTTC. Variable domain in full (rest from reference TRBV11-2 and TRBJ2-1): EAGVAQSPRYKIIEKRQSVAFWCNPISGHATLYWYQQILGQGPKLLIQFQNNGVVDDSQLPKDRFSAERLKGVDSTLKIQPAKLEDSAVYLCASSLVGHDYNEQFFGPGTRLTVL.

This clonotype was counted many times. V usage is TRBV7-8 and J usage is TRBJ1-5; D is uncertain. The CDR3 is 15 residues long. Trimming took off 2 bases at V and 3 bases at J, with 11 bases between the two ends. CDR1 SGHVS and CDR2 FQNEAQ come from the germline V gene. The CDR3 DNA follows: TGTGCCAGCAGCTTATCTGGGCAGTTCAATCAGCCCCAGCATTTT. Protein: CASSLSGQFNQPQHF.

Worth noting for this clonotype: Since a much larger clone is just one base distant, this may be a read error. The chain combines TRBV10-1 with TRBJ2-3, with D perhaps TRBD2 (6 bases). CDR1 and CDR2 (germline): WNHNN, SYGVQD (reference sequence). Trimming shortened V by 6 bases and J by 2 bases, and 12 bases separated the two germline ends. This CDR3 spans 14 amino acids. CDR3 nucleotide sequence: TGCGCCAGCAGGCGGGACGGGTCCACAGATACGCAGTATTTT. Its protein product is CASRRDGSTDTQYF.

This clonotype was picked up many times. This rearrangement joins TRBV11-2 to TRBJ2-5, with D unclear. Trimming took off 0 bases at V and 7 bases at J, with 9 bases between the two ends. In germline, CDR1 is SGHAT, CDR2 FQNNGV. This CDR3 contains 13 residues. CDR3 DNA sequence: TGTGCCAGCAGCTTAGATCTTGTAGGGACCCAGTACTTC. Translation gives CASSLDLVGTQYF.

This sequence joins TRBV20-1 and TRBJ1-2; D is unresolved. The length of the CDR3 is 18 residues. Germline CDR1 is DFQATT and CDR2 is SNEGSKA (reference sequence). The V end lost 2 bases, the J end lost 6 bases, and 28 bases lay between the germline ends. This CDR3 reads CSARRKPHVWTEDDGYTF. Written as DNA, the CDR3 is TGCAGTGCTAGAAGAAAACCCCACGTCTGGACGGAGGACGATGGCTACACCTTC.

This clonotype has a count of ten or more. J is TRBJ2-1 and V is TRBV7-2, with D possibly being TRBD1 or TRBD2 (5 bases each). V lost 0 bases and J 8 bases, leaving 8 bases between the germline ends. Germline V gives CDR1 SGHTA, CDR2 FQGNSA. The CDR3 has 13 residues. The CDR3 reads CASSLASGHEQFF. The CDR3, as DNA: TGTGCCAGCAGCTTAGCCTCGGGGCATGAGCAGTTCTTC.

In its sample, this clonotype was seen many times. The rearrangement joins TRBV28 to TRBJ1-1; D unclear. The CDR3 length is 15 residues. V was trimmed by 6 bases and J by 3 bases, leaving 17 bases between them. Looked up from germline, CDR1 is MDHEN and CDR2 is SYDVKM. The DNA for the CDR3 is TGTGCCAGCAGCCCCTTCACACCTAGGGACACTGAAGCTTTCTTT. This sequence encodes CASSPFTPRDTEAFF.

This clonotype is a singleton in its sample. A much bigger clone sits one base away, suggesting this may be a read error. V is TRBV14 and J is TRBJ2-3, with D unresolved. CDR3 size: 15 residues. Trimming pared 4 bases from V and 4 bases from J, leaving 15 bases between. CDR1 is SGHDN and CDR2 is FVKESK in the germline V gene. CDR3 sequence (DNA): TGTGCCAGCAGCCCGAAGAGATGGGTTGCAGATACGCAGTATTTT. It codes for CASSPKRWVADTQYF.